This T cell receptor beta chain was sequenced for a study of breast tumors, draining lymph nodes, adjacent tissues (dated by TCRdb to the mid-2010s). Looking at the study overall: In breast cancer patients, the study compared the TCR beta repertoires of tumor, adjacent nontumor tissue and axillary lymph nodes. The study aimed to assess the relationships and possible T-cell exchange between tumor, surrounding tissue and draining lymph node repertoires in human breast cancer.

With respect to this clonotype: Its binding antigen is unknown. Qualities for individual bases were not recorded, and no much larger clone is one base off.

The sequencing machine was an Illumina HiSeq 2000. TCR beta chain libraries were generated by multiplex PCR amplification. The amplified TCR beta chain products were analyzed by high-throughput sequencing. Using fastp at Q25 and MiXCR, TCRdb reprocessed the public reads and kept productive beta chains. Records with the same CDR3 protein are collapsed into one entry carrying the most frequent genes and DNA. A total of 150,000 to 200,000 distinct CDR3 sequences appear in this sample, roughly 31% of them only once. The ten largest clones add up to roughly 4% of the sample. The CDR3, from cysteine to phenylalanine, totals 13 residues. CDR3 DNA is the only sequence kept; it has 39 bases, read in frame from the first base. Here V drops 6 bases and J drops 8 bases, and the junction holds 7 bases not matched to any gene. The investigation overall reported the following: The similarity between tumor and nontumor tissue repertoires was significantly greater in luminal-like breast cancer than in basal-like breast cancer. A scenario in which most tumor T cells derive from the lymph node and then expand within tumor tissue was judged to be consistent with the data. The study presented the conclusion that tumor T cells originate in lymph nodes as consistent with a hypothesis, not as something directly demonstrated. Tumors showed preferential V and J gene usage, and their T-cell repertoire diversity fell below that of lymph nodes yet above that of nontumor tissue.

Lymph node samples came from the axillary draining lymph nodes of breast cancer patients. This TCR derives from a female donor with breast cancer. Some clones in this sample may be carry-over from other donors' samples. The sample consisted of axillary lymph node tissue. The chain was built from TRBV12-3 or TRBV12-4 and TRBJ1-2; 9 of the junction bases match TRBD1. The CDR3 protein: CASSRDRAQGYTF. Read as DNA, the sequence is TGTGCCAGCAGCCGGGACAGGGCTCAAGGCTACACCTTC.